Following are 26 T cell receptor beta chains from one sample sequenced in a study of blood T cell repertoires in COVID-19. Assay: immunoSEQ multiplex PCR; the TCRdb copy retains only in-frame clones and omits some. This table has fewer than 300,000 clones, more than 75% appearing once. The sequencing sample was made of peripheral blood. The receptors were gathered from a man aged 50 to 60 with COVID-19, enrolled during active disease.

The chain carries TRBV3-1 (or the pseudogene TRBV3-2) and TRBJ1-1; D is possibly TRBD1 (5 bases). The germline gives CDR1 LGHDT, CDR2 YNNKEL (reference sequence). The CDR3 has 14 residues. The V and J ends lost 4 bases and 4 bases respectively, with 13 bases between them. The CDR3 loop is CASSLQGGSTEAFF. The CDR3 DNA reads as TGTGCCAGCAGCCTCCAGGGAGGTAGCACTGAAGCTTTCTTT.

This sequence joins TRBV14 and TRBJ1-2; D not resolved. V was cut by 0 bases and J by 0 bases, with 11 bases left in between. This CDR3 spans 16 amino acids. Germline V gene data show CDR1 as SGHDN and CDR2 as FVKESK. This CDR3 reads CASSQDYPATNYGYTF. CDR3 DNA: TGTGCCAGCAGCCAAGATTACCCAGCGACTAACTATGGCTACACCTTC. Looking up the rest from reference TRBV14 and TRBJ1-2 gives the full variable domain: EAGVTQFPSHSVIEKGQTVTLRCDPISGHDNLYWYRRVMGKEIKFLLHFVKESKQDESGMPNNRFLAERTGGTYSTLKVQPAELEDSGVYFCASSQDYPATNYGYTFGSGTRLTVV.

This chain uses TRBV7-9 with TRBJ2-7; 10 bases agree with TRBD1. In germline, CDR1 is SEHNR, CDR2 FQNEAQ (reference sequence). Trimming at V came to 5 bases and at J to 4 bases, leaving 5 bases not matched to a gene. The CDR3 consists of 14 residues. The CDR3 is CASSLTGGYYEQYF. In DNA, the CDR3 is TGTGCCAGCAGCCTGACAGGGGGCTATTACGAGCAGTACTTC.

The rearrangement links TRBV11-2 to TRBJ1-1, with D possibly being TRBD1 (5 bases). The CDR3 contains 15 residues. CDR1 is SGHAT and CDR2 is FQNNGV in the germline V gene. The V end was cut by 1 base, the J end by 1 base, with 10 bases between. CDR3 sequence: CASSLVGGKNTEAFF. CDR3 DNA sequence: TGTGCCAGCAGCTTAGTCGGGGGAAAGAACACTGAAGCTTTCTTT.

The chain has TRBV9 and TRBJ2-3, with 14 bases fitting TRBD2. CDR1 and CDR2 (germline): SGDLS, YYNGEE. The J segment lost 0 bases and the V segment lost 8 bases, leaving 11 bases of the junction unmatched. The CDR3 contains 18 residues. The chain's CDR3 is CARRTGLAGGPSTDTQYF. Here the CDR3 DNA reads TGTGCCAGAAGGACAGGACTAGCGGGGGGCCCTAGCACAGATACGCAGTATTTT.

The CDR3, as DNA: TGTGCCAGCCTAAGCGGACTAGCGGGTAGCGAGCAGTACTTC. Protein: CASLSGLAGSEQYF. V and J are TRBV2 and TRBJ2-7; 11 bases match TRBD2. The length of the CDR3 is 14 residues. Trimming removed 8 bases from V and 6 bases from J; junction bases left unmatched: 9. Per the germline V gene, CDR1 is SNHLY and CDR2 is FYNNEI.

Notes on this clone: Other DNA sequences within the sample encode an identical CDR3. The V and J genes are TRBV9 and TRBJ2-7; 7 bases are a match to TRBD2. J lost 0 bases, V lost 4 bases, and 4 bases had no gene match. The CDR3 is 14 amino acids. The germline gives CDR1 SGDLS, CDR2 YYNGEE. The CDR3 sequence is CASSFSGSSYEQYF. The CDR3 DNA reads TGTGCCAGCAGCTTTAGCGGGTCCTCCTACGAGCAGTACTTC.

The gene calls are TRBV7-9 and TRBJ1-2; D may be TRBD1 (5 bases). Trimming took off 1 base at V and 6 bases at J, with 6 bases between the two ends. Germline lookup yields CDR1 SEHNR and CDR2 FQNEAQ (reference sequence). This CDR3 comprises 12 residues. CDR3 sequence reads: CASSLVGDGYTF. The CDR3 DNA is TGTGCCAGCAGCTTAGTAGGGGATGGCTACACCTTC. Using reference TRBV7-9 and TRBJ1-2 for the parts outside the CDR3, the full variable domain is DTGVSQNPRHKITKRGQNVTFRCDPISEHNRLYWYRQTLGQGPEFLTYFQNEAQLEKSRLLSDRFSAERPKGSFSTLEIQRTEQGDSAMYLCASSLVGDGYTFGSGTRLTVV.

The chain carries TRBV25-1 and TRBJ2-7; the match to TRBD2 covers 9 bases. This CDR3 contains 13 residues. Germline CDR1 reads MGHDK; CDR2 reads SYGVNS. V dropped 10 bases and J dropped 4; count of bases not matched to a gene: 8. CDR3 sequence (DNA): TGTGCCACCTTGCGGGAGGGCCTTTACGAGCAGTACTTC. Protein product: CATLREGLYEQYF.

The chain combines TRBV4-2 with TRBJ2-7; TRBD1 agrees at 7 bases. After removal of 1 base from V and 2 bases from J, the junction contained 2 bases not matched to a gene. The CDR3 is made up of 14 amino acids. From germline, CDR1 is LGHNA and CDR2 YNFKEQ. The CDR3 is CASSQGDRTYEQYF. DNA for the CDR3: TGTGCCAGCAGCCAAGGGGACAGAACCTACGAGCAGTACTTC.

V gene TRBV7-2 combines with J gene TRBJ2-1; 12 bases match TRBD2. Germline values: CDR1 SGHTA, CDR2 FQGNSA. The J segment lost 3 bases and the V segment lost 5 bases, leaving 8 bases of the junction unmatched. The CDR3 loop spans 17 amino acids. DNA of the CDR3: TGTGCCAGCAGCCCAAGACTAGCGGGAGTGGGCTACAATGAGCAGTTCTTC. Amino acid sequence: CASSPRLAGVGYNEQFF.

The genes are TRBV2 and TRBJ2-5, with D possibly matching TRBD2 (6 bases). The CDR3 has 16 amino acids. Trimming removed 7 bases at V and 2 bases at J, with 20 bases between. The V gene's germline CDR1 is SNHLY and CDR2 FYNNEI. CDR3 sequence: CASNVKVAEPQETQYF. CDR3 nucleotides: TGTGCCAGCAATGTCAAGGTAGCGGAGCCACAAGAGACCCAGTACTTC.

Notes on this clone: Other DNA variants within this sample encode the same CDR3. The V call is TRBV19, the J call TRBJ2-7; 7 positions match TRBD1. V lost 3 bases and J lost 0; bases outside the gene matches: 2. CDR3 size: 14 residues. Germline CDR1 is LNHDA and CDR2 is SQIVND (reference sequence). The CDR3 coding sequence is TGTGCCAGTAGTATCCGGGACAGCTCCTACGAGCAGTACTTC. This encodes CASSIRDSSYEQYF.

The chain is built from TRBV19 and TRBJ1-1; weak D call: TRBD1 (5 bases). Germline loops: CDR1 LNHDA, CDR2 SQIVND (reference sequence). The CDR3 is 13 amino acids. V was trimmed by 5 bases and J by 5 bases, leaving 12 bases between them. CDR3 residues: CASSERGFTEAFF. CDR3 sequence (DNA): TGTGCCAGTAGTGAAAGGGGTTTTACTGAAGCTTTCTTT.

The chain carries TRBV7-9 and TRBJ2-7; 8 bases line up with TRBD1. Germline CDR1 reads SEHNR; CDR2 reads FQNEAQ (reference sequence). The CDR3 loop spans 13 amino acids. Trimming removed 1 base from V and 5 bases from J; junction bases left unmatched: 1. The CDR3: CASSLETGDEQYF. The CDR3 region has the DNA TGTGCCAGCAGCTTAGAGACAGGGGACGAGCAGTACTTC.

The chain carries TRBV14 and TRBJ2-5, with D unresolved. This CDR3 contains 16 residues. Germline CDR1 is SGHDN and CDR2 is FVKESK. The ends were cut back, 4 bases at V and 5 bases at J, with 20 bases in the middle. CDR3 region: CASSPYARSPRETQYF. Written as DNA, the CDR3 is TGTGCCAGCAGCCCCTACGCGAGATCCCCCCGGGAGACCCAGTACTTC. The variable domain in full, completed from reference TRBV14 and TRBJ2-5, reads EAGVTQFPSHSVIEKGQTVTLRCDPISGHDNLYWYRRVMGKEIKFLLHFVKESKQDESGMPNNRFLAERTGGTYSTLKVQPAELEDSGVYFCASSPYARSPRETQYFGPGTRLLVL.

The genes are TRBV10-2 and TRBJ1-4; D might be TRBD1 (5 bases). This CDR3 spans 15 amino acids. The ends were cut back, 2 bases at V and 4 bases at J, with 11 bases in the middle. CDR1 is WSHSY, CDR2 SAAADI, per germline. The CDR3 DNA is TGCGCCAGCAGTGAGACCAGACAGCTTAATGAAAAACTGTTTTTT. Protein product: CASSETRQLNEKLFF.

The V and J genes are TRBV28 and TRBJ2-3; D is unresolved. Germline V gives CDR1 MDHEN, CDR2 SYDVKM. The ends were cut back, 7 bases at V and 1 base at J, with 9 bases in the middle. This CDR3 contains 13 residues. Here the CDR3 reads CASTVAGTDTQYF. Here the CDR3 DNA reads TGTGCCAGCACCGTTGCAGGCACAGATACGCAGTATTTT.

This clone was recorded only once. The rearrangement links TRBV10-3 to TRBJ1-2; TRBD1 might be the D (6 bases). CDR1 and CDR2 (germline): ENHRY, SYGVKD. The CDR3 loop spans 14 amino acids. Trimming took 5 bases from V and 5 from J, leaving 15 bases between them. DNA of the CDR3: TGTGCCATCAGTCTGGACAGAATCGCTTATGGCTACACCTTC. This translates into CAISLDRIAYGYTF.

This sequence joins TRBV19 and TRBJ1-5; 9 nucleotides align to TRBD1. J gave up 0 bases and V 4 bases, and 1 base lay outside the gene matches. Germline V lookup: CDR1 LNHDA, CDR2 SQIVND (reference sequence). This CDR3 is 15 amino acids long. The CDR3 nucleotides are TGTGCCAGTAGTAGGACAGGGGATAGCAATCAGCCCCAGCATTTT. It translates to CASSRTGDSNQPQHF. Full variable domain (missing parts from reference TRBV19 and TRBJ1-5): DGGITQSPKYLFRKEGQNVTLSCEQNLNHDAMYWYRQDPGQGLRLIYYSQIVNDFQKGDIAEGYSVSREKKESFPLTVTSAQKNPTAFYLCASSRTGDSNQPQHFGDGTRLSIL.

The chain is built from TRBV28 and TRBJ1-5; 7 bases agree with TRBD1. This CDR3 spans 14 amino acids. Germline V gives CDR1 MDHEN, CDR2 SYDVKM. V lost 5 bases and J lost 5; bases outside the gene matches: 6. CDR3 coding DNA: TGTGCCAGCAGTCAGGGACAGCAACATCAGCCCCAGCATTTT. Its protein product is CASSQGQQHQPQHF. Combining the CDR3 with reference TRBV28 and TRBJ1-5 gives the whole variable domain DVKVTQSSRYLVKRTGEKVFLECVQDMDHENMFWYRQDPGLGLRLIYFSYDVKMKEKGDIPEGYSVSREKKERFSLILESASTNQTSMYLCASSQGQQHQPQHFGDGTRLSIL.

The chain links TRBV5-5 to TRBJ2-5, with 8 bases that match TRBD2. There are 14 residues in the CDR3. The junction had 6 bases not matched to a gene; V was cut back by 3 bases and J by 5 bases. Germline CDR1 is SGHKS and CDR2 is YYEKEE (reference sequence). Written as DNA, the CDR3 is TGTGCCAGCAGCTCCTCGGGAGGGAGGGAGACCCAGTACTTC. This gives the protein CASSSSGGRETQYF.

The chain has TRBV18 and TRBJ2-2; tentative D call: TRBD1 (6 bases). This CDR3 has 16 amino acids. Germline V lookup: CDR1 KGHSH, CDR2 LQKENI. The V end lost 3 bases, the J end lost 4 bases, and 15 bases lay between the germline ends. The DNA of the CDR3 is TGTGCCAGCTCACCCCGGACAGCGATCGGCACCGGGGAGCTGTTTTTT. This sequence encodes CASSPRTAIGTGELFF.

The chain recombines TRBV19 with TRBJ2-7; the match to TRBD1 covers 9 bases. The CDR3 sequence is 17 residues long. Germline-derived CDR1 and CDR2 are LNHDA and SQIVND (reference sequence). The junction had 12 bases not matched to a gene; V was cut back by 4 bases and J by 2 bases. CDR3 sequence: CASSKLSGQGTTYEQYF. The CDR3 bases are TGTGCCAGTAGTAAACTCTCGGGACAGGGAACAACCTACGAGCAGTACTTC.

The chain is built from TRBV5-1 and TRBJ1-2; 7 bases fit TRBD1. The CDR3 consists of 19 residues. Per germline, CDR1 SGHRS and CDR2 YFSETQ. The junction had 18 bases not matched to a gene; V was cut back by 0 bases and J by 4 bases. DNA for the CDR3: TGCGCCAGCAGCTTGGTGTGGGGTGATCGACAGGGCGAACCCTATGGCTACACCTTC. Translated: CASSLVWGDRQGEPYGYTF.

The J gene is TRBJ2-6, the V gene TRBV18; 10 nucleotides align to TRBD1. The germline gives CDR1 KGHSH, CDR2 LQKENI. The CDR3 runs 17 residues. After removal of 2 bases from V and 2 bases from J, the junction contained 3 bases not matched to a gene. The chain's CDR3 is CASSPIGQGAGANVLTF. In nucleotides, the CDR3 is TGTGCCAGCTCACCAATTGGACAGGGGGCTGGGGCCAACGTCCTGACTTTC.